One sample yielded the 26 T cell receptor beta chains listed below, sequenced in a study of graft-versus-host responses after intestinal transplantation. Measured with immunoSEQ multiplex PCR; TCRdb has only the in-frame clones, and not every one. The sample contains more than 95,000 clones, approximately 90% of which appear only once. The antigens these receptors bind are not known. Sequenced material: unstimulated CD4+ T cells sorted from spleen or lymph node cells, taken before intestinal transplant. These receptors all stem from a human donor who received an intestinal transplant.

This chain uses TRBV29-1 with TRBJ1-2; D is undetermined. V was shortened by 6 bases and J by 0 bases, with 11 bases between the two germline ends. The CDR3 is made up of 13 amino acids. Germline V CDR1 and CDR2: SQVTM, ANQGSEA. The CDR3 here is CSVERHTNYGYTF. CDR3 in DNA: TGCAGCGTCGAGAGACACACTAACTATGGCTACACCTTC.

This chain joins TRBV5-6 and TRBJ2-5; D unresolved. The V gene lost 5 bases and the J gene lost 0 bases, with 11 bases spanning the gap. The CDR3 loop spans 14 amino acids. The germline gives CDR1 SGHDT, CDR2 YYEEEE. CDR3 sequence reads: CASRSWRNQETQYF. In DNA, the CDR3 is TGTGCCAGCAGGTCGTGGCGGAACCAAGAGACCCAGTACTTC.

The CDR3 reads CASSLGGQTYNEQFF. CDR3 DNA sequence: TGTGCCAGCAGCTTAGGGGGACAGACCTACAATGAGCAGTTCTTC. J is TRBJ2-1 and V is TRBV7-2, with TRBD1 matching 7 bases. This CDR3 region has 15 residues. The germline V gene encodes CDR1 SGHTA and CDR2 FQGNSA. The V segment lost 1 base and the J segment 2 bases; nucleotides outside the gene matches: 2.

The chain links TRBV7-9 to TRBJ2-5; D is undetermined. The CDR3 length is 12 residues. CDR1 SEHNR and CDR2 FQNEAQ come from the germline V gene (reference sequence). Trimming cost V 4 bases and J 5 bases, with 8 bases left between them. In DNA, the CDR3 is TGTGCCAGCAGCTCAACTCTCGAGACCCAGTACTTC. Amino acids: CASSSTLETQYF.

The chain employs TRBV29-1 and TRBJ1-1; D remains ambiguous. V was shortened by 1 base and J by 0 bases, with 15 bases between the two germline ends. CDR1 is SQVTM, CDR2 ANQGSEA, per germline. The CDR3 is 16 residues long. CDR3 sequence (DNA): TGCAGCGTTGAAGCCACAGCCTGGGTGATGAACACTGAAGCTTTCTTT. It is translated as CSVEATAWVMNTEAFF.

The chain employs TRBV4-1 and TRBJ2-3; unclear D gene. V lost 2 bases, J lost 6 bases, and 15 bases lay in between. The CDR3 sequence is 15 residues long. Germline CDR1 is MGHRA and CDR2 is YSYEKL. The CDR3 loop is CASSQSGFSTDTQYF. The CDR3 DNA follows: TGCGCCAGCAGCCAAAGTGGCTTTTCCACGGATACGCAGTATTTT.

This chain links TRBV28 with TRBJ2-3, with 9 bases aligning to TRBD1. This CDR3 is built from 16 residues. With 4 bases clipped from V and 5 bases from J, the junction kept 10 bases outside the gene matches. CDR1 is MDHEN, CDR2 SYDVKM, per germline. CDR3 in amino acids: CASSYLGTGSIDTQYF. The CDR3 nucleotides read TGTGCCAGCAGTTACCTCGGGACAGGGAGTATAGATACGCAGTATTTT.

The rearrangement joins TRBV9 to TRBJ1-2; TRBD1 matches at 10 bases. Germline V gene data show CDR1 as SGDLS and CDR2 as YYNGEE. The CDR3 covers 18 residues. V shed 0 bases and J 5 bases; nucleotides not matched to a gene: 13. The CDR3 protein is CASSVDGTGDRVGYGYTF. The CDR3 DNA reads TGTGCCAGCAGCGTAGACGGGACAGGGGATAGAGTCGGATATGGCTACACCTTC.

The gene calls are TRBV5-1 and TRBJ2-7; 7 nucleotides match TRBD1. Germline CDR1 SGHRS, CDR2 YFSETQ. The CDR3 is 13 amino acids. V was clipped by 2 bases and J by 3 bases; unmatched bases: 2. CDR3 sequence reads: CASSLGTVYEQYF. For the CDR3, the DNA is TGCGCCAGCAGCTTAGGGACAGTCTACGAGCAGTACTTC. Complete variable domain (other parts from reference TRBV5-1 and TRBJ2-7): KAGVTQTPRYLIKTRGQQVTLSCSPISGHRSVSWYQQTPGQGLQFLFEYFSETQRNKGNFPGRFSGRQFSNSRSEMNVSTLELGDSALYLCASSLGTVYEQYFGPGTRLTVT.

This sequence joins TRBV7-8 and TRBJ1-2; D is ambiguous. V shed 0 bases and J shed 6 bases, with 8 bases lying between them. Germline V gives CDR1 SGHVS, CDR2 FQNEAQ. The length of the CDR3 is 13 residues. CDR3 residues: CASSLASGNGYTF. In DNA form, the CDR3 reads TGTGCCAGCAGCTTAGCGTCCGGGAATGGCTACACCTTC.

The V gene is TRBV27, the J gene TRBJ2-4; weak D call: TRBD2 (6 bases). Germline CDR1 and CDR2: MNHEY and SMNVEV (reference sequence). This CDR3 region has 13 residues. V was trimmed by 6 bases and J by 8 bases, leaving 14 bases between them. The CDR3 DNA reads as TGTGCCAGCAGCTATGCCGGGGGAGACATTCAGTACTTC. Its protein product is CASSYAGGDIQYF.

The chain couples TRBV18 to TRBJ2-3; 10 bases are shared with TRBD2. This CDR3 spans 14 amino acids. The germline CDR1 and CDR2 sequences are KGHSH and LQKENI. V was clipped by 6 bases and J by 3 bases; unmatched bases: 3. This chain's CDR3 is CASSKAGGTDTQYF. DNA of the CDR3: TGTGCCAGCTCCAAAGCGGGAGGGACAGATACGCAGTATTTT.

V is TRBV28 and J is TRBJ2-1, with 7 bases matching TRBD1. Trimming took 5 bases from V and 3 from J; bases not matched to a gene: 4. This CDR3 spans 14 amino acids. Germline CDR1 and CDR2: MDHEN and SYDVKM. CDR3 in amino acids: CASSQTGNYNEQFF. The CDR3 DNA follows: TGTGCCAGCAGTCAGACAGGGAACTACAATGAGCAGTTCTTC.

This clone was counted only a few times. This CDR3 is CASSSRLELDYEQYF. The CDR3 DNA sequence: TGTGCCAGCAGTTCCAGACTAGAACTGGACTACGAGCAGTACTTC. This rearrangement joins TRBV6-5 to TRBJ2-7; weak D call: TRBD2 (6 bases). Germline V CDR1 and CDR2: MNHEY, SVGAGI. V lost 4 bases and J 3 bases, leaving 16 bases between the germline ends. CDR3 length: 15 residues.

This sequence joins TRBV27 and TRBJ2-7, with D maybe TRBD2 (5 bases). Trimming cost V 5 bases and J 4 bases, with 24 bases left between them. The CDR3 is 17 amino acids. CDR1 and CDR2 (germline): MNHEY, SMNVEV (reference sequence). Here the CDR3 DNA reads TGTGCCAGCAGTCTGGGCCTGTCGGGGTCTAAGAATTACGAGCAGTACTTC. Encoded protein: CASSLGLSGSKNYEQYF.

In nucleotides, the CDR3 is TGCGCCAGCAGCCAAGGAAGTTTGGACATCAGCTATGGCTACACCTTC. Translation gives CASSQGSLDISYGYTF. The rearrangement links TRBV4-1 to TRBJ1-2, with D perhaps TRBD1 (5 bases). The CDR3 loop spans 16 amino acids. Trimming cost V 1 base and J 4 bases, with 16 bases left between them. Germline V gene lookup returns CDR1 MGHRA and CDR2 YSYEKL.

The V and J genes are TRBV6-1 and TRBJ1-2; TRBD1 might be the D (5 bases). Trimming took off 4 bases at V and 4 bases at J, with 10 bases between the two ends. CDR1 and CDR2 from the germline V gene are MNHNS and SASEGT. CDR3 length equals 13 residues. CDR3 nucleotides: TGTGCCAGCAGTGTCCAGGGTTTCTATGGCTACACCTTC. Its protein is CASSVQGFYGYTF.

The gene calls are TRBV4-2 and TRBJ1-5, with TRBD1 identical over 8 bases. V gave up 0 bases and J gave up 7 bases; unmatched junction bases: 5. Germline CDR1 LGHNA, CDR2 YNFKEQ. The CDR3 loop spans 15 amino acids. The CDR3 protein is CASSQEYRGGQPQHF. The CDR3 DNA follows: TGTGCCAGCAGCCAAGAATACAGGGGGGGCCAGCCCCAGCATTTT.

The CDR3 bases are TGTGCCAGCAGCTTAGAATCCGGCGGGGAAGCTTTCTTT. Amino acid sequence: CASSLESGGEAFF. The V call is TRBV7-2, the J call TRBJ1-1; the D is unclear. The V and J ends lost 1 base and 8 bases respectively, with 11 bases between them. CDR1 is SGHTA and CDR2 is FQGNSA in the germline V gene. CDR3 length equals 13 residues.

V usage is TRBV15 and J usage is TRBJ2-7, with TRBD2 matching 13 bases. The J segment lost 1 base and the V segment lost 2 bases, leaving 14 bases of the junction unmatched. CDR1 is LNHNV and CDR2 is YYDKDF in the germline V gene (reference sequence). The CDR3 length is 20 residues. CDR3 in amino acids: CATSRPYGRTSGSRSYEQYF. Written as DNA, the CDR3 is TGTGCCACCAGCAGACCCTACGGCAGGACTAGCGGGAGTAGGTCCTACGAGCAGTACTTC.

The chain recombines TRBV27 with TRBJ2-5; 8 positions agree with TRBD1. The J call may be faulty, since TRBJ2-7 better matches the DNA end. This CDR3 has 15 residues. CDR1 is MNHEY and CDR2 is SMNVEV in the germline V gene (reference sequence). The CDR3 nucleotides read TGTGCCAGCAGTCGGACAGGGAACAAGGTCTACGAGCAGTACTTC. Translated, it gives CASSRTGNKVYEQYF.

The V gene is TRBV6-6, the J gene TRBJ1-5; D uncertain. CDR1 is MNHNY, CDR2 SVGAGI, per germline (reference sequence). CDR3 length: 12 amino acids. V was cut by 2 bases and J by 4 bases, with 3 bases left in between. For the CDR3, the DNA is TGTGCCAGCAGTTACCAAAATCAGCCCCAGCATTTT. This encodes CASSYQNQPQHF.

Regarding this clone: One junction end does not reproduce the germline sequence, and a read error may be involved. The chain employs TRBV19 and TRBJ2-5; 12 nucleotides line up with TRBD2. The CDR3 is 17 residues long. Germline V lookup: CDR1 LNHDA, CDR2 SQIVND (reference sequence). CDR3: CASSTATSGRPQKTQYF. Here the CDR3 DNA reads TGTGCCAGTAGTACCGCGACTAGCGGGAGACCCCAAAAGACCCAGTACTTC.

The chain recombines TRBV19 with TRBJ2-5; tentative D call: TRBD2 (5 bases). The germline CDR1 and CDR2 sequences are LNHDA and SQIVND (reference sequence). The CDR3 has 13 amino acids. V gave up 6 bases and J gave up 7 bases, with 15 bases separating them. CDR3 sequence: CASSRENERTQYF. The CDR3 DNA reads TGTGCCAGTAGCCGGGAAAATGAGAGGACCCAGTACTTC. The variable domain in full, with the rest retrieved from reference TRBV19 and TRBJ2-5, is DGGITQSPKYLFRKEGQNVTLSCEQNLNHDAMYWYRQDPGQGLRLIYYSQIVNDFQKGDIAEGYSVSREKKESFPLTVTSAQKNPTAFYLCASSRENERTQYFGPGTRLLVL.

The chain has TRBV18 and TRBJ2-3, with D perhaps TRBD2 (5 bases). The V gene lost 5 bases and the J gene lost 3 bases, with 9 bases spanning the gap. Looked up from germline, CDR1 is KGHSH and CDR2 is LQKENI. There are 13 residues in the CDR3. The CDR3 nucleotides read TGTGCCAGCTCATCCCTAGCAACAGATACGCAGTATTTT. It encodes CASSSLATDTQYF.

The table lists this clone with a count of one. The gene calls are TRBV28 and TRBJ2-4; TRBD2 matches at 7 bases. Per the germline V gene, CDR1 is MDHEN and CDR2 is SYDVKM. Unmatched junction bases numbered 11, after V lost 3 bases and J lost 0 bases. This CDR3 spans 18 amino acids. The CDR3 nucleotides are TGTGCCAGCAGTTTCGGGGGGAGGGGAGCCTTAGCCAAAAACATTCAGTACTTC. Protein sequence: CASSFGGRGALAKNIQYF.